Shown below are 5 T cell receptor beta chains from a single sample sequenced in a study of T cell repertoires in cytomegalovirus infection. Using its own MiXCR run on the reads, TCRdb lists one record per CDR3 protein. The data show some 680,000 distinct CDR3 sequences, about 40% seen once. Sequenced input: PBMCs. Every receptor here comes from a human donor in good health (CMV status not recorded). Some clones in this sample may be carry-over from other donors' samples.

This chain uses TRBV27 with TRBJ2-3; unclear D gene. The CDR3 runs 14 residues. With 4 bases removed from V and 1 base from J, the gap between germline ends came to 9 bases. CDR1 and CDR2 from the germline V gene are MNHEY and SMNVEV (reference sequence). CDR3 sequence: CASSSPYRTDTQYF. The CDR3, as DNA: TGTGCCAGCAGTTCTCCCTACCGCACAGATACGCAGTATTTT.

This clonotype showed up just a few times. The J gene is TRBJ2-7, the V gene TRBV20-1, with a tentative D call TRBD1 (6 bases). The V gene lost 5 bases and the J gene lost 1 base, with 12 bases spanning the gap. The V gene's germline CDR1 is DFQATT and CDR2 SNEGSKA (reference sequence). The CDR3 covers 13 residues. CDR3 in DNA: TGCAGTGCTCCAGGACAGAATTCCTACGAGCAGTACTTC. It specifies CSAPGQNSYEQYF.

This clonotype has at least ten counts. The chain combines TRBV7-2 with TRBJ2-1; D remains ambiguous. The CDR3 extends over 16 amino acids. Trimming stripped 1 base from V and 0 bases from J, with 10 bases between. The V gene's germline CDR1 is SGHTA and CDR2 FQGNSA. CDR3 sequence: CASSLDSVSSYNEQFF. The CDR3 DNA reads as TGTGCCAGCAGCTTAGATTCGGTTAGCTCCTACAATGAGCAGTTCTTC.

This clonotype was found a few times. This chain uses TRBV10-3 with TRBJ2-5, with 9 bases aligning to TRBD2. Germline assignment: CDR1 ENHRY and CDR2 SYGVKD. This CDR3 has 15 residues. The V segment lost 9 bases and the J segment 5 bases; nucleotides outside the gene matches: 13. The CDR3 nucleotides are TGTGCCATTCAATCTAGCGGGAACCCAGGGGAGACCCAGTACTTC. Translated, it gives CAIQSSGNPGETQYF.

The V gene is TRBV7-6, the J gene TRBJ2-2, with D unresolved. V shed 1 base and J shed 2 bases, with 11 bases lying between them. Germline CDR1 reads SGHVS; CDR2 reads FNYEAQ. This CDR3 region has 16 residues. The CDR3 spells CASSLGANRNTGELFF. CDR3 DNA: TGTGCCAGCAGCTTAGGGGCAAATAGAAACACCGGGGAGCTGTTTTTT.